One and the same sample provided the 19 T cell receptor beta chains below, sequenced in a study of cytomegalovirus exposure and HLA in healthy donors. The PCR had 60 Vbeta and 13 Jbeta primers. The assay was immunoSEQ multiplex PCR, and TCRdb's table has in-frame clones only and misses some. Of about 190,000 clones detected, approximately 80% appear once; the ten largest clones hold 0.95% to 1.5%. The sequenced sample consisted of PBMCs. Source of these receptors: a boy aged 2 to 10 in good health and CMV-seronegative.

The gene calls are TRBV9 and TRBJ2-1, with 9 nucleotides matching TRBD1. Germline V CDR1 and CDR2: SGDLS, YYNGEE. This CDR3 contains 15 residues. V trimming: 0 bases; J trimming: 7 bases; junction bases outside the gene matches: 5. CDR3 sequence reads: CASSVETGGRNEQFF. CDR3 sequence (DNA): TGTGCCAGCAGCGTAGAAACAGGGGGCAGAAATGAGCAGTTCTTC.

The chain employs TRBV9 and TRBJ2-7; a possible D gene is TRBD2 (5 bases). Trimming took 0 bases from V and 0 from J, leaving 10 bases between them. The CDR3 extends over 15 amino acids. From germline, CDR1 is SGDLS and CDR2 YYNGEE. CDR3 amino acids: CASSVDYGDSYEQYF. The CDR3 bases are TGTGCCAGCAGCGTAGATTACGGGGACTCCTACGAGCAGTACTTC. The entire variable domain, with the rest obtained from reference TRBV9 and TRBJ2-7, is as follows: DSGVTQTPKHLITATGQRVTLRCSPRSGDLSVYWYQQSLDQGLQFLIQYYNGEERAKGNILERFSAQQFPDLHSELNLSSLELGDSALYFCASSVDYGDSYEQYFGPGTRLTVT.

The genes are TRBV11-1 and TRBJ2-1; 7 bases line up with TRBD1. The CDR3 is 16 residues long. Looked up from germline, CDR1 is SGHAT and CDR2 is FQDESV (reference sequence). V trimming: 0 bases; J trimming: 9 bases; junction bases outside the gene matches: 11. CDR3 region: CASSLARDSLPREQFF. The CDR3 nucleotides are TGTGCCAGCAGCTTAGCCCGGGACAGTCTTCCGCGTGAGCAGTTCTTC.

The chain uses TRBV6-6 and TRBJ1-3; a possible D gene is TRBD1 (6 bases). CDR1 and CDR2 (germline): MNHNY, SVGAGI (reference sequence). The CDR3 consists of 14 residues. V was clipped by 2 bases and J by 8 bases, with 13 bases between them. CDR3 loop: CASSYEGQRDTIYF. DNA for the CDR3: TGTGCCAGCAGTTACGAGGGACAAAGGGACACCATATATTTT.

This clone showed up just a few times. This chain links TRBV4-3 with TRBJ2-6; D may be TRBD2 (5 bases). Per germline, CDR1 LGHNA and CDR2 YSLEER. CDR3 length: 16 residues. Trimming shortened V by 3 bases and J by 0 bases, and 9 bases separated the two germline ends. CDR3 sequence (DNA): TGCGCCAGCAGCCAGGAGGCGTTCTCTGGGGCCAACGTCCTGACTTTC. Its protein product is CASSQEAFSGANVLTF.

The CDR3 here is CAWSRASGSRGEQYF. Written as DNA, the CDR3 is TGTGCCTGGAGTAGGGCTAGCGGGAGTCGAGGCGAGCAGTACTTC. The chain joins TRBV30 to TRBJ2-7; 10 bases match TRBD2. J lost 6 bases, V lost 2 bases, and 10 bases had no gene match. CDR3 size: 15 residues. Germline CDR1 and CDR2: GTSNPN and SVGIG (reference sequence).

This clone appeared a few times. This rearrangement joins TRBV6-5 to TRBJ2-7; D perhaps matches TRBD1 (6 bases). With 0 bases removed from V and 5 bases from J, the gap between germline ends came to 14 bases. The CDR3 contains 15 residues. CDR1 MNHEY and CDR2 SVGAGI come from the germline V gene. CDR3 residues: CASSYSGALGDEQYF. CDR3 sequence (DNA): TGTGCCAGCAGTTACTCGGGGGCGCTAGGCGACGAGCAGTACTTC.

The chain has TRBV7-6 and TRBJ2-1; TRBD1 matches 11 bases. The CDR3 has 15 amino acids. After removal of 7 bases from V and 3 bases from J, the junction contained 5 bases not matched to a gene. Germline V gene sequence: CDR1 SGHVS, CDR2 FNYEAQ. The CDR3 DNA is TGTGCCAGCACCTTGGGACAGGGGGACTACAATGAGCAGTTCTTC. It translates to CASTLGQGDYNEQFF.

The V gene is TRBV5-1, the J gene TRBJ2-7; no firm D call. Per germline, CDR1 SGHRS and CDR2 YFSETQ. V lost 1 base and J lost 0, with 11 bases in between. This CDR3 spans 15 amino acids. The CDR3 bases are TGCGCCAGCAGCTTGTACGGCTGGAGCTCCTACGAGCAGTACTTC. Its translation is CASSLYGWSSYEQYF.

This clone was seen once. The V call is TRBV9, the J call TRBJ1-3; D call uncertain. Trimming took 2 bases from V and 0 from J, leaving 6 bases between them. The CDR3 consists of 14 residues. Germline V CDR1 and CDR2: SGDLS, YYNGEE. CDR3 nucleotides: TGTGCCAGCAGCGTCGGGAGCTCTGGAAACACCATATATTTT. This codes for CASSVGSSGNTIYF.

V is TRBV4-3 and J is TRBJ2-5; D is uncertain. V shed 1 base and J shed 0 bases, with 12 bases lying between them. The CDR3 spans 16 residues. CDR1 and CDR2 (germline): LGHNA, YSLEER. CDR3 sequence reads: CASSQGLSTYQETQYF. The CDR3 DNA is TGCGCCAGCAGCCAAGGTCTTTCCACTTACCAAGAGACCCAGTACTTC.

This clone was seen only a few times. J is TRBJ1-4 and V is TRBV10-2, with TRBD1 as a possible D gene (5 bases). This CDR3 has 14 amino acids. V dropped 6 bases and J dropped 4 bases, with 12 bases sitting between them. CDR1 is WSHSY, CDR2 SAAADI, per germline. CDR3 region: CASRDYGGNEKLFF. The CDR3 DNA reads as TGCGCCAGCAGAGACTACGGGGGTAATGAAAAACTGTTTTTT.

This chain connects TRBV2 to TRBJ2-1, with D unclear. Germline CDR1 is SNHLY and CDR2 is FYNNEI. The length of the CDR3 is 12 residues. The germline V and J ends were trimmed by 4 bases and 10 bases, with 11 bases remaining between them. The CDR3 sequence is CASSGAVGEQFF. Here the CDR3 DNA reads TGTGCCAGCAGTGGGGCCGTAGGCGAGCAGTTCTTC.

The chain links TRBV23-1 to TRBJ1-5; tentatively, D is TRBD1 (5 bases). TRBV23-1 is an open reading frame, and its role is uncertain. Trimming took 1 base from V and 1 from J, leaving 11 bases between them. The CDR3 is 16 residues long. The CDR3 reads CASSQFGGGSNQPQHF. The DNA of the CDR3 is TGCGCCAGCAGTCAATTTGGGGGGGGGAGCAATCAGCCCCAGCATTTT.

The rearrangement joins TRBV19 to TRBJ1-5; D unresolved. Germline CDR1 is LNHDA and CDR2 is SQIVND (reference sequence). The V gene lost 2 bases and the J gene lost 4 bases, with 6 bases spanning the gap. The CDR3 is 13 amino acids. The CDR3 loop is CASSIQVNQPQHF. CDR3 coding DNA: TGTGCCAGTAGTATACAGGTTAATCAGCCCCAGCATTTT.

The gene calls are TRBV28 and TRBJ1-5; 7 nucleotides line up with TRBD1. CDR1 is MDHEN, CDR2 SYDVKM, per germline. The CDR3 runs to 13 residues. The ends lost 5 bases at V and 5 bases at J; junction bases unmatched: 3. The DNA of the CDR3 is TGTGCCAGCAGTAATACAGGGGATCAGCCCCAGCATTTT. As protein: CASSNTGDQPQHF.

The V and J genes are TRBV30 and TRBJ1-1; TRBD1 matches 7 bases. CDR3 size: 18 residues. CDR1 and CDR2 (germline): GTSNPN, SVGIG (reference sequence). After removal of 3 bases from V and 2 bases from J, the junction contained 18 bases not matched to a gene. In DNA form, the CDR3 reads TGTGCCTGGAGCGAAGGGACAGTAGTAAGGAACTATAACACTGAAGCTTTCTTT. It encodes CAWSEGTVVRNYNTEAFF.

The rearrangement joins TRBV20-1 to TRBJ1-2; D unclear. There are 11 residues in the CDR3. The germline V gene has CDR1 DFQATT and CDR2 SNEGSKA (reference sequence). Deletions cut 3 bases from V and 9 bases from J, with 11 bases between. The CDR3 reads CSASPGDSYTF. As DNA, the CDR3 is TGCAGTGCTAGTCCCGGGGATAGCTACACCTTC.

In its sample, this clone was seen a few times. The J gene is TRBJ2-1, the V gene TRBV7-2, with 7 bases lining up with TRBD2. The germline V gene has CDR1 SGHTA and CDR2 FQGNSA. The CDR3 runs to 12 residues. V was clipped by 4 bases and J by 7 bases; unmatched bases: 1. This CDR3 is CASSSGGNEQFF. CDR3 bases: TGTGCCAGCAGCTCGGGGGGTAATGAGCAGTTCTTC.